These 6 T cell receptor beta chains were all obtained from the same sample, sequenced in a study of spatial heterogeneity in lung cancer. One entry per CDR3 protein, called by TCRdb with MiXCR from the 5' RACE reads. The sample carries 17,000 or so distinct CDR3 sequences, about 7% recorded once. These receptors have no known antigen. Findings and limits, study-wide: How many expanded intratumoral alpha and beta TCRs were present tracked the tumor mutation count, which was a count of nonsynonymous mutations.

Time point reported: sample taken at primary tumor resection. The sample was lung tumor tissue, taken at surgery. The receptors were gathered from a female donor with early-stage non-small cell lung cancer.

This clonotype appeared many times. The genes are TRBV2 and TRBJ1-5; D remains ambiguous. Trimming shortened V by 6 bases and J by 7 bases, and 13 bases separated the two germline ends. This CDR3 has 13 residues. In germline, CDR1 is SNHLY, CDR2 FYNNEI. CDR3 region: CASSSGWSQPQHF. The CDR3 nucleotides read TGTGCCAGCAGCTCTGGCTGGAGCCAGCCCCAGCATTTT.

This clonotype was detected many times. This rearrangement joins TRBV18 to TRBJ2-3; no clear D gene. CDR3 length equals 15 residues. Germline V CDR1 and CDR2: KGHSH, LQKENI. Trimming stripped 3 bases from V and 2 bases from J, with 12 bases between. The CDR3 DNA follows: TGTGCCAGCTCACCTCGCCAGGCGACCACAGATACGCAGTATTTT. This translates into CASSPRQATTDTQYF.

This chain joins TRBV28 and TRBJ2-7; a weak D match, TRBD1 (5 bases). The CDR3 is 13 amino acids. Trimming removed 1 base at V and 5 bases at J, with 9 bases between. Germline CDR1 and CDR2: MDHEN and SYDVKM. CDR3 nucleotides: TGTGCCAGCAGTTTATCCAGGGTTCACGAGCAGTACTTC. Its protein is CASSLSRVHEQYF.

At least ten counts were recorded for this clonotype. The J gene is TRBJ1-5, the V gene TRBV18; D perhaps matches TRBD1 (6 bases). The germline CDR1 and CDR2 sequences are KGHSH and LQKENI. This CDR3 is built from 17 residues. The V end lost 3 bases, the J end lost 1 base, and 16 bases lay between the germline ends. The CDR3 spells CASSPSAVGASNQPQHF. DNA of the CDR3: TGTGCCAGCTCACCGAGTGCTGTGGGGGCGAGCAATCAGCCCCAGCATTTT.

The gene calls are TRBV20-1 and TRBJ2-7; perhaps D is TRBD1 or TRBD2 (7 bases each). Germline CDR1 and CDR2: DFQATT and SNEGSKA (reference sequence). The CDR3 extends over 9 amino acids. Trimming stripped 7 bases from V and 12 bases from J, with 13 bases between. CDR3 DNA sequence: TGCAGTGGAGGGAGGGACAGGTACTTC. Amino acids: CSGGRDRYF.

This clonotype was picked up many times. The chain couples TRBV4-1 to TRBJ1-2; 8 nucleotides line up with TRBD1. This CDR3 region has 15 residues. The ends lost 1 base at V and 4 bases at J; junction bases unmatched: 5. Germline-derived CDR1 and CDR2 are MGHRA and YSYEKL. CDR3 bases: TGCGCCAGCAGCCAAGTCGGGACAGGTCTCTATGGCTACACCTTC. This sequence encodes CASSQVGTGLYGYTF.